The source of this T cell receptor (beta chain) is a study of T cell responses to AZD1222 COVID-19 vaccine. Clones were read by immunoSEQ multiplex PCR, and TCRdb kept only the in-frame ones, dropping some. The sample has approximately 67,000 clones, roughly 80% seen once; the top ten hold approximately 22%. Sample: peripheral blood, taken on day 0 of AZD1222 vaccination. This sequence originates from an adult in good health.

The chain's CDR3 is CASSLGGGNSYEQYF. The CDR3 DNA reads as TGCGCCAGCAGCTTGGGAGGGGGGAACTCCTACGAGCAGTACTTC. The V gene is TRBV5-1, the J gene TRBJ2-7; either TRBD1 or TRBD2 may fit D (6 bases each). CDR3 length: 15 residues. Germline V gives CDR1 SGHRS, CDR2 YFSETQ. V was cut by 0 bases and J by 0 bases, with 10 bases left in between.